This TCR beta chain was documented in a study of CD8+ T cells in alopecia areata. The CDR3 length is 14 residues. Trimming pared 4 bases from V and 1 base from J, leaving 12 bases between. Germline CDR1 is SGHDT and CDR2 is YYEEEE. Documented treatment: oral pan-JAK inhibitor, 5-10 mg twice daily. It was cDNA, reverse transcribed from extracted RNA, that served as the sequencing template. Generated by immunoSEQ multiplex PCR, the TCRdb table keeps only in-frame clones and is missing some. The data contain about 160,000 clones, approximately 60% of them singletons. The sequencing here drew on CD4+ T cells sorted from blood, taken at week 24, from a patient treated with tofacitinib. The clonotype comes from a human donor with alopecia areata. The chain is built from TRBV5-6 and TRBJ2-7; D is undetermined. CDR3 loop: CASSPVDRSYEQYF. The CDR3 nucleotides read TGTGCCAGCAGCCCGGTCGACCGATCCTACGAGCAGTACTTC.